These 20 T cell receptor beta chains share one sample of origin, sequenced in a study of blood T cell repertoires in COVID-19. TCRdb keeps only in-frame clones here, not all; method: immunoSEQ multiplex PCR. The profile covers a few hundred thousand clones, with approximately 89% appearing a single time and 3.5% to 4% taken by the ten largest. Sequencing was performed on peripheral blood. These receptors were taken from a woman between 55 and 75 years old with COVID-19, enrolled during active disease.

The rearrangement links TRBV19 to TRBJ1-5; D is unresolved. Trimming took 5 bases from V and 0 from J, leaving 11 bases between them. The length of the CDR3 is 15 residues. Germline V gene lookup returns CDR1 LNHDA and CDR2 SQIVND (reference sequence). This CDR3 reads CASSPPVHSNQPQHF. For the CDR3, the DNA is TGTGCCAGTAGTCCCCCGGTCCATAGCAATCAGCCCCAGCATTTT. The full variable domain, its missing parts supplied by reference TRBV19 and TRBJ1-5, is DGGITQSPKYLFRKEGQNVTLSCEQNLNHDAMYWYRQDPGQGLRLIYYSQIVNDFQKGDIAEGYSVSREKKESFPLTVTSAQKNPTAFYLCASSPPVHSNQPQHFGDGTRLSIL.

J is TRBJ2-3 and V is TRBV3-1 (or the pseudogene TRBV3-2); 9 bases map to TRBD2. J gave up 0 bases and V 4 bases, and 8 bases lay outside the gene matches. The CDR3 is 17 residues long. Per the germline V gene, CDR1 is LGHDT and CDR2 is YNNKEL (reference sequence). This CDR3 is CASSLFSGGFSTDTQYF. In DNA form, the CDR3 reads TGTGCCAGCAGCCTATTTAGCGGGGGCTTTAGCACAGATACGCAGTATTTT.

V usage is TRBV28 and J usage is TRBJ1-1; D is undetermined. Looked up from germline, CDR1 is MDHEN and CDR2 is SYDVKM. The CDR3 extends over 16 amino acids. Trimming took 3 bases from V and 4 from J, leaving 18 bases between them. CDR3 protein: CASSFGPPGIGTEAFF. The CDR3 region has the DNA TGTGCCAGCAGTTTTGGGCCCCCAGGAATAGGCACTGAAGCTTTCTTT.

This clone was recorded a few times. This chain connects TRBV7-2 to TRBJ1-2, with 8 bases matching TRBD1. The CDR3 totals 15 residues. The V gene's germline CDR1 is SGHTA and CDR2 FQGNSA. The V segment lost 3 bases and the J segment 2 bases; nucleotides outside the gene matches: 5. The DNA for the CDR3 is TGTGCCAGCAGCTTGGACAGGGTGGGGAACTATGGCTACACCTTC. Its protein product is CASSLDRVGNYGYTF.

This sequence joins TRBV14 and TRBJ1-2; D uncertain. Between the trimmed V and J ends, which lost 4 bases and 1 base, there was a span of 4 bases. Germline V lookup: CDR1 SGHDN, CDR2 FVKESK. The CDR3 has 12 residues. CDR3 DNA sequence: TGTGCCAGCAGCCCTCTTAACTATGGCTACACCTTC. It translates to CASSPLNYGYTF.

V gene TRBV19 combines with J gene TRBJ1-5; no reliable D call. Germline lookup yields CDR1 LNHDA and CDR2 SQIVND (reference sequence). V was clipped by 5 bases and J by 0 bases, with 11 bases between them. The CDR3 covers 15 residues. CDR3 region: CASSASVNSNQPQHF. The CDR3 region has the DNA TGTGCCAGTAGTGCCTCAGTCAATAGCAATCAGCCCCAGCATTTT.

The gene calls are TRBV4-2 and TRBJ1-1; the D gene is possibly TRBD1 (6 bases). CDR1 and CDR2 (germline): LGHNA, YNFKEQ. Trimming stripped 6 bases from V and 6 bases from J, with 17 bases between. CDR3 length: 14 amino acids. The CDR3 DNA reads TGTGCCAGCAGTTTCAGGGGCGAGTTCTCTGAAGCTTTCTTT. Amino acid sequence: CASSFRGEFSEAFF.

This clone has only one observation. The chain has TRBV9 and TRBJ2-1; 7 bases align to TRBD1. V dropped 1 base and J dropped 10; count of bases not matched to a gene: 8. This CDR3 region has 14 residues. Germline V gene lookup returns CDR1 SGDLS and CDR2 YYNGEE. CDR3 sequence: CASSVFTGEGEQFF. CDR3 in DNA: TGTGCCAGCAGCGTATTTACAGGGGAAGGGGAGCAGTTCTTC.

In this sample, this clone turned up once. Here the CDR3 reads CASSRGLALAQETQYF. CDR3 nucleotides: TGTGCCAGCAGCAGAGGACTAGCGTTGGCCCAAGAGACCCAGTACTTC. This chain uses TRBV5-6 with TRBJ2-5, with TRBD2 matching over 9 bases. This CDR3 is 16 amino acids long. V was clipped by 4 bases and J by 1 base; unmatched bases: 8. Germline CDR1 SGHDT, CDR2 YYEEEE.

This chain links TRBV7-3 with TRBJ2-1; 7 bases fit TRBD2. Germline CDR1 and CDR2: SGHTA and FQGTGA. The CDR3 contains 18 residues. Trimming removed 5 bases from V and 2 bases from J; junction bases left unmatched: 15. CDR3 protein: CASSRRVSGVKTYNEQFF. In DNA form, the CDR3 reads TGTGCCAGCAGCCGCCGCGTCAGCGGGGTTAAAACCTACAATGAGCAGTTCTTC. Supplemented by reference TRBV7-3 and TRBJ2-1, the full variable domain reads GAGVSQTPSNKVTEKGKYVELRCDPISGHTALYWYRQSLGQGPEFLIYFQGTGAADDSGLPNDRFFAVRPEGSVSTLKIQRTERGDSAVYLCASSRRVSGVKTYNEQFFGPGTRLTVL.

The V call is TRBV19, the J call TRBJ1-1; D not resolved. The V end was cut by 6 bases, the J end by 0 bases, with 17 bases between. CDR1 and CDR2 from the germline V gene are LNHDA and SQIVND (reference sequence). The CDR3 contains 16 residues. The CDR3 DNA reads TGTGCCAGTAGATCCCCTCCGGAGAGGCTGAACACTGAAGCTTTCTTT. This translates into CASRSPPERLNTEAFF.

The chain carries TRBV3-1 (or the pseudogene TRBV3-2) and TRBJ2-2; TRBD2 aligns across 12 bases. CDR3 length: 15 residues. The V gene's germline CDR1 is LGHDT and CDR2 YNNKEL (reference sequence). Unmatched junction bases numbered 4, after V lost 5 bases and J lost 6 bases. This CDR3 reads CASSIRLAGAGELFF. Written as DNA, the CDR3 is TGTGCCAGCAGCATAAGACTAGCGGGGGCCGGGGAGCTGTTTTTT.

In regard to this clone: Other DNA sequences from this sample encode an identical CDR3 as well. The rearrangement joins TRBV18 to TRBJ1-2; 8 positions match TRBD1. In germline, CDR1 is KGHSH, CDR2 LQKENI. The length of the CDR3 is 14 residues. The J segment lost 1 base and the V segment lost 6 bases, leaving 4 bases of the junction unmatched. CDR3 in DNA: TGTGCCAGCTCCCCCGGACAGGGTAACTATGGCTACACCTTC. It specifies CASSPGQGNYGYTF.

The chain recombines TRBV18 with TRBJ1-4; no reliable D call. CDR1 and CDR2 from the germline V gene are KGHSH and LQKENI. Trimming took off 3 bases at V and 5 bases at J, with 7 bases between the two ends. This CDR3 spans 13 amino acids. DNA for the CDR3: TGTGCCAGCTCACCCGTAGAGAATGAAAAACTGTTTTTT. It translates to CASSPVENEKLFF.

The J gene is TRBJ2-5, the V gene TRBV2; maybe TRBD2 (6 bases). CDR1 SNHLY and CDR2 FYNNEI come from the germline V gene. V was trimmed by 4 bases and J by 2 bases, leaving 14 bases between them. This CDR3 has 15 residues. As DNA, the CDR3 is TGTGCCAGCAGTGTTCAAGGACTACCGCAAGAGACCCAGTACTTC. Translating it yields CASSVQGLPQETQYF.

J is TRBJ1-1 and V is TRBV19, with 8 bases fitting TRBD1. CDR1 and CDR2 from the germline V gene are LNHDA and SQIVND (reference sequence). CDR3 length: 15 residues. V was clipped by 1 base and J by 4 bases; unmatched bases: 5. CDR3 residues: CASSIGEQGVTEAFF. In DNA form, the CDR3 reads TGTGCCAGTAGTATAGGGGAACAGGGGGTCACTGAAGCTTTCTTT.

The CDR3 sequence: CASSQEGALHF. The CDR3 bases are TGTGCCAGCAGCCAAGAAGGGGCCCTCCACTTT. This chain joins TRBV7-8 and TRBJ1-6, with a tentative D call TRBD1 (5 bases). The CDR3 totals 11 residues. The germline CDR1 and CDR2 sequences are SGHVS and FQNEAQ. Trimming took 5 bases from V and 14 from J, leaving 10 bases between them.

This chain uses TRBV2 with TRBJ1-5; 7 bases fit TRBD1. This CDR3 has 13 residues. V dropped 8 bases and J dropped 4; count of bases not matched to a gene: 5. Germline V CDR1 and CDR2: SNHLY, FYNNEI. CDR3 in amino acids: CASQGEPNQPQHF. The CDR3 region has the DNA TGTGCCAGCCAGGGGGAACCGAATCAGCCCCAGCATTTT.

In this sample, this clone turned up once. This sample includes further DNA sequences coding for the same CDR3. V and J are TRBV18 and TRBJ1-2; 9 bases are shared with TRBD1. V was clipped by 3 bases and J by 6 bases; unmatched bases: 2. Per germline, CDR1 KGHSH and CDR2 LQKENI. The CDR3 extends over 13 amino acids. As DNA, the CDR3 is TGTGCCAGCTCACCCCGACAGGGGGATGGCTACACCTTC. Translating it yields CASSPRQGDGYTF.

This sequence joins TRBV10-3 and TRBJ2-4, with a possible D match to TRBD2 (7 bases). V lost 2 bases, J lost 9 bases, and 17 bases lay in between. The length of the CDR3 is 15 residues. Germline CDR1 ENHRY, CDR2 SYGVKD. For the CDR3, the DNA is TGTGCCATCAGTGAGGGGGAGGGGGGTAGGAGCATTCAGTACTTC. Translation gives CAISEGEGGRSIQYF.